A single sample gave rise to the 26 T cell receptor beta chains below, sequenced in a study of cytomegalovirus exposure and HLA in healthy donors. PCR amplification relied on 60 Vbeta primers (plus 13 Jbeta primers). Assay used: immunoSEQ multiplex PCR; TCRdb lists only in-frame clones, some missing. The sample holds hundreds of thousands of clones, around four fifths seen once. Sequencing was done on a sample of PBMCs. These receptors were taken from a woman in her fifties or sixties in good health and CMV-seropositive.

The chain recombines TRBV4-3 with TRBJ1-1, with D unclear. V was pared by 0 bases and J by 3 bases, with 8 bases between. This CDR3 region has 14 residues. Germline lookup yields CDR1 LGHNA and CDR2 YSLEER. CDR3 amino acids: CASSQEVRYTEAFF. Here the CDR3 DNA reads TGCGCCAGCAGCCAAGAGGTCCGGTACACTGAAGCTTTCTTT.

In DNA, the CDR3 is TGTGCCACCACCCCCATGGTAGGGGTTACATCCCTGCGGTTAGGCGAGCAGTACTTC. The encoded protein is CATTPMVGVTSLRLGEQYF. The rearrangement joins TRBV15 to TRBJ2-7, with D perhaps matching TRBD1 (5 bases). Germline CDR1 reads LNHNV; CDR2 reads YYDKDF (reference sequence). V gave up 7 bases and J gave up 6 bases, with 34 bases separating them. This CDR3 is built from 19 residues.

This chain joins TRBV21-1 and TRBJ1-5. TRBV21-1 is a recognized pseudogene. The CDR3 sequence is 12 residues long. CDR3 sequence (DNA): TGTGCCAGCACCCCCTTTCATCAGCCCCAGCATTTT. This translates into CASTPFHQPQHF.

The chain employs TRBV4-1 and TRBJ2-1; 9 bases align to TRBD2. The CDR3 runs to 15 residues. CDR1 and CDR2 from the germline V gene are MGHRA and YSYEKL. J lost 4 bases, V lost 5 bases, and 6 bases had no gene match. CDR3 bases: TGCGCCAGCAGCTATCCCCTAGCGGGGTACAATGAGCAGTTCTTC. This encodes CASSYPLAGYNEQFF.

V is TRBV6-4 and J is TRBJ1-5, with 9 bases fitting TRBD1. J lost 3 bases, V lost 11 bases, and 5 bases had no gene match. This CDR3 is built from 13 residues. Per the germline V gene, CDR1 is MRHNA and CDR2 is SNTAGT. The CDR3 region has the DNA TGTGCCGGTGGGACAGGGCTCAATCAGCCCCAGCATTTT. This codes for CAGGTGLNQPQHF.

CDR3 sequence reads: CASSLLLALRGRTDTQYF. CDR3 coding DNA: TGTGCCAGCAGCTTGCTTCTAGCTCTCAGGGGACGCACAGATACGCAGTATTTT. The chain combines TRBV5-4 with TRBJ2-3, with a tentative D call TRBD1 (6 bases). The CDR3 is 18 amino acids. Germline V lookup: CDR1 SGHNT, CDR2 YYREEE (reference sequence). V was cut by 1 base and J by 1 base, with 19 bases left in between.

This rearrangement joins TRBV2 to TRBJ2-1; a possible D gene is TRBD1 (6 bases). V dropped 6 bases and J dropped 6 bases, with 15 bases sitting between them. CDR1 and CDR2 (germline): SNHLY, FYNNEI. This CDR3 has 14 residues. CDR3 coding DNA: TGTGCCAGCAGACTTCAGGGGCTAGCCAATGAGCAGTTCTTC. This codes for CASRLQGLANEQFF.

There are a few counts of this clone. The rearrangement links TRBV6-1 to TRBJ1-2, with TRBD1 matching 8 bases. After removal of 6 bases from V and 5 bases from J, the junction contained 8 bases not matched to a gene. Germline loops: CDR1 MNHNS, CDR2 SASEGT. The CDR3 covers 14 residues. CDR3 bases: TGTGCCAGCAGCCTGGACAGGGAGGGTTATGGCTACACCTTC. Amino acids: CASSLDREGYGYTF.

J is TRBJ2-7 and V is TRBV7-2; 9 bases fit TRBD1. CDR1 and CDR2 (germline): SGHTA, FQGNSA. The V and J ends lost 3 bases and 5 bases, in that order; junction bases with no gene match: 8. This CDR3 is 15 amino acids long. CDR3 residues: CASSLNPTGGDEQYF. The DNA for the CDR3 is TGTGCCAGCAGCTTGAACCCGACAGGGGGAGACGAGCAGTACTTC.

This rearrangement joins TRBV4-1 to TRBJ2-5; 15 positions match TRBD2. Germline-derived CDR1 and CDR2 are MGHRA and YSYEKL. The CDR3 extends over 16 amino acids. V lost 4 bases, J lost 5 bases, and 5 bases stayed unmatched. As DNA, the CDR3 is TGCGCCAGCAGCCTGTCCGGGACTAGCGGGAGGGAGACCCAGTACTTC. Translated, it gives CASSLSGTSGRETQYF.

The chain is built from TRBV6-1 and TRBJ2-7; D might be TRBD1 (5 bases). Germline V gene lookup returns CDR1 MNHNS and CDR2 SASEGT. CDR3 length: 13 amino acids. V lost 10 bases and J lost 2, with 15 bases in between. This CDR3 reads CATLQGYPYEQYF. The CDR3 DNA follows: TGTGCCACCCTTCAGGGCTACCCCTACGAGCAGTACTTC.

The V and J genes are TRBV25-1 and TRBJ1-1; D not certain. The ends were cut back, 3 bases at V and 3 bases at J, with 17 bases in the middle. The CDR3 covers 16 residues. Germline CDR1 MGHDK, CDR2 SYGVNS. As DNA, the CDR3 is TGTGCCAGCAGTGAGCTGGCGGCCGGCGGGGACACTGAAGCTTTCTTT. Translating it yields CASSELAAGGDTEAFF.

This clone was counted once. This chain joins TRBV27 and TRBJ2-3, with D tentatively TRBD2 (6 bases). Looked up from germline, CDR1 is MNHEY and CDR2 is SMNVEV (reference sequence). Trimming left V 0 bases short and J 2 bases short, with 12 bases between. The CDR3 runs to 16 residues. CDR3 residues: CASSLSGRGTTDTQYF. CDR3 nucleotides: TGTGCCAGCAGTTTATCCGGGAGAGGCACCACAGATACGCAGTATTTT.

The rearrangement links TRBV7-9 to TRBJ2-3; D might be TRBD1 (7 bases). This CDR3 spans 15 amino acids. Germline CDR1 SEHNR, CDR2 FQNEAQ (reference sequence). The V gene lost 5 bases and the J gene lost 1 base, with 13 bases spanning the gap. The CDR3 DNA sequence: TGTGCCAGCAGCCCGGAGGGGGCACGCACAGATACGCAGTATTTT. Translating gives CASSPEGARTDTQYF.

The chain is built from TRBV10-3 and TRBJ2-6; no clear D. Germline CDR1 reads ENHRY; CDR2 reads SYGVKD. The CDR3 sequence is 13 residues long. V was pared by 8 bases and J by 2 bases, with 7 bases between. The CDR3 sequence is CAIGLPGANVLTF. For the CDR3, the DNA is TGTGCCATCGGCCTGCCTGGGGCCAACGTCCTGACTTTC.

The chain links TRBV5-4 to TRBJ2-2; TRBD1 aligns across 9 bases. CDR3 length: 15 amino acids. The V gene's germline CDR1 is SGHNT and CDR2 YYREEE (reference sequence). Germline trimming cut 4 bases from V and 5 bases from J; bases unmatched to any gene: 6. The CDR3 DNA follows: TGTGCCAGCAGCGCCACAGGGGGCGGAACCGGGGAGCTGTTTTTT. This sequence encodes CASSATGGGTGELFF. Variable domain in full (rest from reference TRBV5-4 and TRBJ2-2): ETGVTQSPTHLIKTRGQQVTLRCSSQSGHNTVSWYQQALGQGPQFIFQYYREEENGRGNFPPRFSGLQFPNYSSELNVNALELDDSALYLCASSATGGGTGELFFGEGSRLTVL.

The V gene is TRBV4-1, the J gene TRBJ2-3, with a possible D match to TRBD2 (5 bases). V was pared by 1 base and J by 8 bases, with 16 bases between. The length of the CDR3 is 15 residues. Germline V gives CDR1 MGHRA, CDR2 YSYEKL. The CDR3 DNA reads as TGCGCCAGCAGCCAAGGAGTTATAGCGTATAGTACGCAGTATTTT. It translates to CASSQGVIAYSTQYF.

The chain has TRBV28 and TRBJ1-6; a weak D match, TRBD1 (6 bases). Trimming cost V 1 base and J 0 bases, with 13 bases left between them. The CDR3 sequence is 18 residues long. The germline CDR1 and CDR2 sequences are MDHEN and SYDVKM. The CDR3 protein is CASSLFQGLSSYNSPLHF. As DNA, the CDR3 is TGTGCCAGCAGTTTATTCCAGGGGTTGAGCTCCTATAATTCACCCCTCCACTTT.

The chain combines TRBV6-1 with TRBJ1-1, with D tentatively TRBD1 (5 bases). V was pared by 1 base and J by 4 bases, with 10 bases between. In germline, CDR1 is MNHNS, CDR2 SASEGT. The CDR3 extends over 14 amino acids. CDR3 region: CASSEGGARTEAFF. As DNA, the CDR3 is TGTGCCAGCAGTGAAGGGGGCGCTCGCACTGAAGCTTTCTTT.

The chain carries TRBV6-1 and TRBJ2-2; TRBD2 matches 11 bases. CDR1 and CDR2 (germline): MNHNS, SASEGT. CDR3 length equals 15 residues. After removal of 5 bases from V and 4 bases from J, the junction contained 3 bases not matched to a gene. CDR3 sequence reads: CASSPGTSGTGELFF. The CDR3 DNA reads TGTGCCAGCAGTCCCGGGACTAGCGGCACCGGGGAGCTGTTTTTT.

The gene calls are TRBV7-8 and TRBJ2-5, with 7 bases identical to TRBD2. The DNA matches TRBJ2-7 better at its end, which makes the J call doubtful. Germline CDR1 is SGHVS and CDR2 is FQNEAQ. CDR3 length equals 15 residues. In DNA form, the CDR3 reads TGTGCCAGCAGCCTTGAGCGGGATTACTCCTACGAGCAGTACTTC. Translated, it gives CASSLERDYSYEQYF.

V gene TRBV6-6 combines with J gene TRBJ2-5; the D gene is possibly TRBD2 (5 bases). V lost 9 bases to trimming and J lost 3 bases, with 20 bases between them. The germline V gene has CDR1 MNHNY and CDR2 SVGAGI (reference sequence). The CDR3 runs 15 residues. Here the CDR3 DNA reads TGTGCCAGTAATGGCCGGCCGCTCGGGGAAGAGACCCAGTACTTC. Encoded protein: CASNGRPLGEETQYF.

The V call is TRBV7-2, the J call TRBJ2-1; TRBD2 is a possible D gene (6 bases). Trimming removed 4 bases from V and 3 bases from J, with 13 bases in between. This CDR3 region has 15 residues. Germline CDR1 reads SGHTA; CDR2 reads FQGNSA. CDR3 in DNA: TGTGCCAGCAGCTCCCGGACTACAGGCTACAATGAGCAGTTCTTC. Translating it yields CASSSRTTGYNEQFF.

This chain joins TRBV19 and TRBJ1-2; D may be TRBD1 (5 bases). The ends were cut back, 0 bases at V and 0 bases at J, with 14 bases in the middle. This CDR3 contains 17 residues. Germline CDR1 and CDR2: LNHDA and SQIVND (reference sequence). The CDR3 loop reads CASSIDSGYTTNYGYTF. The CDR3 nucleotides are TGTGCCAGTAGTATAGATTCAGGGTATACGACTAACTATGGCTACACCTTC.

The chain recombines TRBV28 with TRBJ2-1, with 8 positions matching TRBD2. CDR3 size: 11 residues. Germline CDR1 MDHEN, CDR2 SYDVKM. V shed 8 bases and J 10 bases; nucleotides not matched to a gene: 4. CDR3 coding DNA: TGTGCCAGCTCTAAGCGGGAGGAGCAGTTCTTC. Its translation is CASSKREEQFF.

The DNA of the CDR3 is TGTGCCAGCAGCCCCAAAGGACCAGGGGGCTGGATAGATACGCAGTATTTT. This encodes CASSPKGPGGWIDTQYF. The chain couples TRBV7-6 to TRBJ2-3; 8 nucleotides match TRBD1. The J segment lost 5 bases and the V segment lost 5 bases, leaving 15 bases of the junction unmatched. The CDR3 length is 17 residues. Germline V gene data show CDR1 as SGHVS and CDR2 as FNYEAQ.